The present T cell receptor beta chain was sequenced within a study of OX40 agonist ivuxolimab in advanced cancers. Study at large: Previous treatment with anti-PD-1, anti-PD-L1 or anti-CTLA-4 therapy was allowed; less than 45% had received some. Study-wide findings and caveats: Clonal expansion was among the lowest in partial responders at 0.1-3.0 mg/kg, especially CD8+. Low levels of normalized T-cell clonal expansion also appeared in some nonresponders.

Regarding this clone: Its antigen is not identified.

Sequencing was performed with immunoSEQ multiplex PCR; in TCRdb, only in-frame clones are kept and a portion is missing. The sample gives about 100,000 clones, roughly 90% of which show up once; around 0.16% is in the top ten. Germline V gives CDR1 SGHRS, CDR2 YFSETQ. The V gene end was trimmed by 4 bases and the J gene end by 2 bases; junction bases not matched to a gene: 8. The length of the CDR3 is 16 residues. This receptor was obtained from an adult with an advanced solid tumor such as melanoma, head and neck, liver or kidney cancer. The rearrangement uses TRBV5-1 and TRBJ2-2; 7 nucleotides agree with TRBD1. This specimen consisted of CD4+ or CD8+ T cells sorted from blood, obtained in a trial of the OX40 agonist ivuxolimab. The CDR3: CASSGPGTVNTGELFF. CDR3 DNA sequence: TGCGCCAGCAGCGGGCCCGGGACAGTAAACACCGGGGAGCTGTTTTTT.